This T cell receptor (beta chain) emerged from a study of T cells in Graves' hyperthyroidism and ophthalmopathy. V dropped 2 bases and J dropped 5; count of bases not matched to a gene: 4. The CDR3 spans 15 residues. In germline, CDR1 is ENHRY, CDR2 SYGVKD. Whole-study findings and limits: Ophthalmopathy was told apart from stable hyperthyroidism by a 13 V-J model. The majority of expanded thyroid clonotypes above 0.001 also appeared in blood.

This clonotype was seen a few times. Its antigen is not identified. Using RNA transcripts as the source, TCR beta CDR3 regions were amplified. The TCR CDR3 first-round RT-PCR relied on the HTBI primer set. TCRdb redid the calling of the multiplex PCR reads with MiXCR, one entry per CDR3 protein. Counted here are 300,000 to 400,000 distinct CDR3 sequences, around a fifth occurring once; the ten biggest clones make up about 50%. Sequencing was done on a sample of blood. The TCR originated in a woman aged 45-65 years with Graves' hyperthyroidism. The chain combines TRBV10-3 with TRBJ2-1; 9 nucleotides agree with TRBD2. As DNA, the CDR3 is TGTGCCATCAGTGAGGGGATAGCGGGGGACAATGAGCAGTTCTTC. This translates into CAISEGIAGDNEQFF.